A single TCR beta chain is shown here with its context. Its antigen remains unknown. This sample was included in a study of cytotoxic CD8 clonotypes in ibrutinib-treated CLL. Researchers set a sequencing depth target of 1 in 200,000 to 1 in 1 million T cells. Generated by immunoSEQ multiplex PCR, the TCRdb table keeps only in-frame clones and is missing some. The sample lists 160,000 or so clones, approximately 80% occurring once. Findings and caveats of the study: Under treatment, the uncommon public clonotypes either contracted or remained stable. Clonality increased at ibrutinib response and stayed stable in sustained remission. At progression, however, it fell back toward baseline. Exceeding age-matched healthy donors, baseline clonality also tracked the counts of circulating CD8+ T cells.

V was pared by 7 bases and J by 6 bases, with 8 bases of the junction left unmatched. The germline CDR1 and CDR2 sequences are WSHSY and SAAADI. The CDR3 has 14 residues. The chain carries TRBV10-2 and TRBJ2-7; TRBD1 agrees at 11 bases. The receptor's source is a human donor with chronic lymphocytic leukemia. The starting material was PBMCs, obtained after 24 months of ibrutinib treatment. CDR3 sequence (DNA): TGCGCCAGCATCCCGAGGACAGGGGGCTCCGAGCAGTACTTC. Residues: CASIPRTGGSEQYF.